This T cell receptor beta chain was identified during a study of shared T cell receptors in the human thymus. Using immunoSEQ multiplex PCR, the repertoire was profiled, and TCRdb retains in-frame clones only, with some absent. The sample consists of fewer than 700,000 clones, roughly 90% of them appearing once. V trimming: 5 bases; J trimming: 8 bases; junction bases outside the gene matches: 9. This CDR3 region has 14 residues. The germline V gene encodes CDR1 SGHTA and CDR2 FQGNSA. Separately, the same data were catalogued under a study of human thymus T cells. That investigation notes: The sample donors, healthy Finnish infants, were having corrective surgery for congenital heart defects. Thymic material originated from resections removed in the course of corrective heart surgery. V and J genes seemed to be used with bias in thymic and blood repertoires.

This rearrangement joins TRBV7-2 to TRBJ2-4; 7 bases map to TRBD2. The sequenced material came from thymocytes. The receptor comes from a boy under two years old with a congenital heart defect. The CDR3 sequence is CASSPGTIHHIQYF. Written as DNA, the CDR3 is TGTGCCAGCAGCCCCGGGACTATACACCACATTCAGTACTTC.